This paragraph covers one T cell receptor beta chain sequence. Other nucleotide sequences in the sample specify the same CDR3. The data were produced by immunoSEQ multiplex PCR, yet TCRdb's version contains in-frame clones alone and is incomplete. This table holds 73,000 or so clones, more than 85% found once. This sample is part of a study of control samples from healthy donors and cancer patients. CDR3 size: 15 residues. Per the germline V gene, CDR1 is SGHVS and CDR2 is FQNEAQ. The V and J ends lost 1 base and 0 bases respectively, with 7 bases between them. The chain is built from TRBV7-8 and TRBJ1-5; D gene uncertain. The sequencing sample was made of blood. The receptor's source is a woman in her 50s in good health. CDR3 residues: CASSLGRISNQPQHF. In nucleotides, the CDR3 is TGTGCCAGCAGCTTAGGCAGGATTAGCAATCAGCCCCAGCATTTT.